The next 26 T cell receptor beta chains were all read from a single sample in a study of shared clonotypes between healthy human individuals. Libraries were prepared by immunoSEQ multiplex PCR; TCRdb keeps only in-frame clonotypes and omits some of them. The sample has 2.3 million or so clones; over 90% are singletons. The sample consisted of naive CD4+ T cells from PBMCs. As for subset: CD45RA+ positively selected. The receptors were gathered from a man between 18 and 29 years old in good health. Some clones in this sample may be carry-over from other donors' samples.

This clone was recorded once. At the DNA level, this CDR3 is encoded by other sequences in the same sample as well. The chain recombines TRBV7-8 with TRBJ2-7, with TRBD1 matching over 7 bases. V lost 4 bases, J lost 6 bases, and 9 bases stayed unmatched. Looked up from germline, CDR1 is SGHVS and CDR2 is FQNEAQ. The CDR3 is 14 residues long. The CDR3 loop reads CASSSDRAGGEQYF. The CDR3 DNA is TGTGCCAGCAGCTCTGACAGGGCTGGAGGCGAGCAGTACTTC.

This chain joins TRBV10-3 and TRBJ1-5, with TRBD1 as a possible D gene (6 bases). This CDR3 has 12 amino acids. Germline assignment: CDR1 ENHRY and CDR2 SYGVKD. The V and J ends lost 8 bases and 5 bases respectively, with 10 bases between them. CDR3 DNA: TGTGCCATCGTACAGGGCCATCAGCCCCAGCATTTT. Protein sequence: CAIVQGHQPQHF.

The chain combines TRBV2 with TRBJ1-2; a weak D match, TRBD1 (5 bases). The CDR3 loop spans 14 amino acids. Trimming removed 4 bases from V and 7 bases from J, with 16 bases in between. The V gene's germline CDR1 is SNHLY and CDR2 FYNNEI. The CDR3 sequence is CASSGEGVVGGYTF. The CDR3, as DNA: TGTGCCAGCAGTGGAGAAGGGGTCGTCGGTGGCTACACCTTC.

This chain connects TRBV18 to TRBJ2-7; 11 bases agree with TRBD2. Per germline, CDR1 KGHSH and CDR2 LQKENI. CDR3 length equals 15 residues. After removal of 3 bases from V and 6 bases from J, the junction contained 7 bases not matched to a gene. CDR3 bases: TGTGCCAGCTCACCTCAACTAGCGGGAGAGTCCGAGCAGTACTTC. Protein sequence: CASSPQLAGESEQYF.

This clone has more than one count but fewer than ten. The chain's CDR3 is CASTRDYYQPQHF. The CDR3, as DNA: TGTGCCAGCACCAGGGACTACTATCAGCCCCAGCATTTT. The chain is built from TRBV28 and TRBJ1-5; TRBD1 is a possible D gene (5 bases). Deletions cut 7 bases from V and 5 bases from J, with 12 bases between. Germline V gives CDR1 MDHEN, CDR2 SYDVKM. The CDR3 consists of 13 residues.

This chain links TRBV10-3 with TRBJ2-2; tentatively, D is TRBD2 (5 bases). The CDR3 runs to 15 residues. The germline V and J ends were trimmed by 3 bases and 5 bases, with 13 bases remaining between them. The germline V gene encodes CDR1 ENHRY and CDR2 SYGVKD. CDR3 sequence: CAISEFEGRTGELFF. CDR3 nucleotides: TGTGCCATCAGTGAATTCGAGGGAAGGACCGGGGAGCTGTTTTTT.

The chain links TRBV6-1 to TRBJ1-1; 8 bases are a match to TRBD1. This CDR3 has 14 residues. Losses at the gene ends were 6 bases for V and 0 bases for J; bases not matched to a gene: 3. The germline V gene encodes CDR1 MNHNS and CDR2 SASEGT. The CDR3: CASRQTGVNTEAFF. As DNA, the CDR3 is TGTGCCAGCAGGCAGACAGGGGTGAACACTGAAGCTTTCTTT.

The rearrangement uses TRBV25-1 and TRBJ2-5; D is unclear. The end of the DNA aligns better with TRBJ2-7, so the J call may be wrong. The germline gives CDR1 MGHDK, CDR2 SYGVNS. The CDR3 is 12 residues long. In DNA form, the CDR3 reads TGTGCCAGCAGTGAATTTCCTCGCGAGCAGTACTTC. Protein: CASSEFPREQYF.

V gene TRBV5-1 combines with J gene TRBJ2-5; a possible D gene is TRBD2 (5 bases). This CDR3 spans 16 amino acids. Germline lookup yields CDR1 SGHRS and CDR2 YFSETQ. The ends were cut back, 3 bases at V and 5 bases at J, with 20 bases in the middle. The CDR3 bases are TGCGCCAGCAGCTCGGTTGGGAGTGCATCCCGGGAGACCCAGTACTTC. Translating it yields CASSSVGSASRETQYF.

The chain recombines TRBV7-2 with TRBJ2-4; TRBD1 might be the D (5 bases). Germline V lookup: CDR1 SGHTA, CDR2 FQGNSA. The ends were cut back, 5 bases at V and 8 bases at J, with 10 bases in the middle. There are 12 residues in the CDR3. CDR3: CASSPQGYIQYF. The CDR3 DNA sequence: TGTGCCAGCAGCCCCCAGGGATACATTCAGTACTTC.

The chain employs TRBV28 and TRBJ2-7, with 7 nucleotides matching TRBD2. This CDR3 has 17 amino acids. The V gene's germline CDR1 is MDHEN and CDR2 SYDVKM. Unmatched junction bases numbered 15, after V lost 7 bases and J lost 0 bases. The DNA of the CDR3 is TGTGCCAGCACGCAGGAGGGAGGGTACCAAAGCTCCTACGAGCAGTACTTC. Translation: CASTQEGGYQSSYEQYF.

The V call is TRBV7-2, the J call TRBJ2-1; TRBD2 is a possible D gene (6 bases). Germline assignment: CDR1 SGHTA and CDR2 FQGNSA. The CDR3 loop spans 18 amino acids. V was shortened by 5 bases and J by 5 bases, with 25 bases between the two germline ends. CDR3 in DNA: TGTGCCAGCAGCCCAATTATCCGCGGGATCGGACTCCACAATGAGCAGTTCTTC. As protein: CASSPIIRGIGLHNEQFF. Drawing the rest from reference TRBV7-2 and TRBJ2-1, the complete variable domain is GAGVSQSPSNKVTEKGKDVELRCDPISGHTALYWYRQSLGQGLEFLIYFQGNSAPDKSGLPSDRFSAERTGGSVSTLTIQRTQQEDSAVYLCASSPIIRGIGLHNEQFFGPGTRLTVL.

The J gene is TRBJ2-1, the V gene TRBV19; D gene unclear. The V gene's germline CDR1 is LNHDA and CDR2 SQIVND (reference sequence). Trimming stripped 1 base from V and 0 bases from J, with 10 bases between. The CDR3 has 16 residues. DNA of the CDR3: TGTGCCAGTAGTATAGGAGCGCCCCGCTCCTACAATGAGCAGTTCTTC. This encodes CASSIGAPRSYNEQFF.

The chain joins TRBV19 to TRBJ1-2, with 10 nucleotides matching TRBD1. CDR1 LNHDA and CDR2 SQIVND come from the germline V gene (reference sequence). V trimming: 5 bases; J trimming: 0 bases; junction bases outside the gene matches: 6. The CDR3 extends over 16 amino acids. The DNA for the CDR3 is TGTGCCAGTAGTCCCGGGACAGGGGAACCTAACTATGGCTACACCTTC. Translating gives CASSPGTGEPNYGYTF.

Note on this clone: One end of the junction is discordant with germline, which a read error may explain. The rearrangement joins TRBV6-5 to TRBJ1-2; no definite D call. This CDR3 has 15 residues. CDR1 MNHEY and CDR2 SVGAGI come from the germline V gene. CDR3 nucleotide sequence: TGTGCCAGCAATTACTCGAAGAAAGGGTTCTATGGCTACACCTTC. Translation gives CASNYSKKGFYGYTF.

CDR3 sequence: CASSVGPGNTGNTIYF. CDR3 in DNA: TGCGCCAGCAGTGTGGGACCGGGTAATACTGGAAACACCATATATTTT. This rearrangement joins TRBV10-2 to TRBJ1-3; tentatively, D is TRBD1 (5 bases). There are 16 residues in the CDR3. Germline-derived CDR1 and CDR2 are WSHSY and SAAADI. With 4 bases removed from V and 2 bases from J, the gap between germline ends came to 15 bases.

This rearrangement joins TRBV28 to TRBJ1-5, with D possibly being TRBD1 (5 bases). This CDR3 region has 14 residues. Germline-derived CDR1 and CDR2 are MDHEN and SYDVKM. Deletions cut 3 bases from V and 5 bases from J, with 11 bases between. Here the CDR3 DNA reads TGTGCCAGCAGTTTCAGTCAGGGTTATCAGCCCCAGCATTTT. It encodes CASSFSQGYQPQHF.

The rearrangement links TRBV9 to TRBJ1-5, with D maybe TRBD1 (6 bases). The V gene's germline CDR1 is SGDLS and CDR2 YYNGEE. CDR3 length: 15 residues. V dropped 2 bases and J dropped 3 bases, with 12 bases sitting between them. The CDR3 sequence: CASSVAGAINQPQHF. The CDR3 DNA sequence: TGTGCCAGCAGCGTGGCGGGGGCTATCAATCAGCCCCAGCATTTT.

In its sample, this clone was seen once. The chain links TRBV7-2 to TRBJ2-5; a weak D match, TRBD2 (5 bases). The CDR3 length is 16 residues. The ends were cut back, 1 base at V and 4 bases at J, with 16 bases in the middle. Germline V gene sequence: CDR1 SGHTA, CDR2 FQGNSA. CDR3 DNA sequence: TGTGCCAGCAGCTTAGTAGCGCGCGCCGATCGAGAGACCCAGTACTTC. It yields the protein CASSLVARADRETQYF.

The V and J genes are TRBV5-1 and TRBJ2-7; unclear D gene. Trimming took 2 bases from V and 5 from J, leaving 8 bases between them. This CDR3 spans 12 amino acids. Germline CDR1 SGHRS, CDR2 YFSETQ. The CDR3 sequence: CASSLPTDEQYF. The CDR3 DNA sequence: TGCGCCAGCAGCTTACCCACGGACGAGCAGTACTTC. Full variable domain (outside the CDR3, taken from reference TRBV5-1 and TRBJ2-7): KAGVTQTPRYLIKTRGQQVTLSCSPISGHRSVSWYQQTPGQGLQFLFEYFSETQRNKGNFPGRFSGRQFSNSRSEMNVSTLELGDSALYLCASSLPTDEQYFGPGTRLTVT.

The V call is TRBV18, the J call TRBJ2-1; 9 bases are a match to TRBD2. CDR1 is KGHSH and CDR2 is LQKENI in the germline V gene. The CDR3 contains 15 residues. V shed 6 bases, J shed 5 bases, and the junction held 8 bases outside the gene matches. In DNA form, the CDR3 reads TGTGCCAGCTCGGAAAGCTTAGCGGGAGACAATGAGCAGTTCTTC. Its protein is CASSESLAGDNEQFF.

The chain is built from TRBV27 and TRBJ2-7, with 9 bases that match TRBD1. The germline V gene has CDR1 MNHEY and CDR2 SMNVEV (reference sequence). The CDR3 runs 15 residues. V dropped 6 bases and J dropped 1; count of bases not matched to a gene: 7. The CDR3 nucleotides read TGTGCCAGCAGCACCCGGACAGGGGCGTCCTACGAGCAGTACTTC. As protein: CASSTRTGASYEQYF.

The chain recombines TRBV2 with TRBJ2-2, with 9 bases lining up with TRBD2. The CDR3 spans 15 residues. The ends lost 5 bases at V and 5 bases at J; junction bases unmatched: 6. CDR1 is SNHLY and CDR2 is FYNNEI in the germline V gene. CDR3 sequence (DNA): TGTGCCAGCAGTTTTAGCGGGAGCGGGACCGGGGAGCTGTTTTTT. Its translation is CASSFSGSGTGELFF.

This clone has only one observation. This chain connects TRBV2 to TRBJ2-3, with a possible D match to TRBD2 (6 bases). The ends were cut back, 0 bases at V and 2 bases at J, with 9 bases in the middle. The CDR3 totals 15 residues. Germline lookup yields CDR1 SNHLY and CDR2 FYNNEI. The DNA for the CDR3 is TGTGCCAGCAGTGAAGCGCTAGCGTACACAGATACGCAGTATTTT. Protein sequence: CASSEALAYTDTQYF.

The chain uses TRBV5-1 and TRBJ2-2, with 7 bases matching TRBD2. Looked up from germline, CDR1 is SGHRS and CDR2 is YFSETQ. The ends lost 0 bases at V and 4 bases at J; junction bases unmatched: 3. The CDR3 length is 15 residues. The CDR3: CASSLGASGTGELFF. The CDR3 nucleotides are TGCGCCAGCAGCTTGGGTGCTAGCGGCACCGGGGAGCTGTTTTTT.

The CDR3 loop is CASSVPSEAGYEQYF. The DNA for the CDR3 is TGTGCCAGCAGCGTACCTAGCGAGGCGGGCTACGAGCAGTACTTC. The gene calls are TRBV9 and TRBJ2-7; D perhaps matches TRBD2 (6 bases). CDR3 length: 15 amino acids. V was cut by 1 base and J by 3 bases, with 14 bases left in between. The germline V gene has CDR1 SGDLS and CDR2 YYNGEE. The full variable domain, completed using reference TRBV9 and TRBJ2-7, is DSGVTQTPKHLITATGQRVTLRCSPRSGDLSVYWYQQSLDQGLQFLIQYYNGEERAKGNILERFSAQQFPDLHSELNLSSLELGDSALYFCASSVPSEAGYEQYFGPGTRLTVT.